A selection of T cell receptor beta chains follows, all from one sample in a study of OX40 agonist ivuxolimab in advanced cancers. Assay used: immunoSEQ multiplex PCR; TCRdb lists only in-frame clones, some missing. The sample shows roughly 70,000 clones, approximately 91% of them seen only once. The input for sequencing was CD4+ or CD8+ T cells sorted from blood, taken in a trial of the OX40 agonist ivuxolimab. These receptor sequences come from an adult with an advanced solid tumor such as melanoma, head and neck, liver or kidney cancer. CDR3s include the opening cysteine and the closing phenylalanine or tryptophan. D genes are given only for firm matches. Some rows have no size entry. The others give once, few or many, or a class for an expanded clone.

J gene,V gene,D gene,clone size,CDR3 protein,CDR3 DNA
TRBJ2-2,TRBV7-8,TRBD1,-,CASSLRAGQGNTGELFF,TGTGCCAGCAGCCTTCGAGCGGGACAGGGGAACACCGGGGAGCTGTTTTTT
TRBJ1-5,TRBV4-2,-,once,CASSQEASRHNQPQHF,TGTGCCAGCAGCCAAGAGGCGTCCAGACACAATCAGCCCCAGCATTTT
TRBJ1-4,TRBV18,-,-,CASHRLGGVEKLFF,TGTGCCAGCCACCGCCTTGGGGGGGTCGAAAAACTGTTTTTT
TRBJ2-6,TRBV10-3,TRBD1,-,CAIRSGQGALSGANVLTF,TGTGCCATCAGAAGCGGACAGGGGGCCTTGTCTGGGGCCAACGTCCTGACTTTC
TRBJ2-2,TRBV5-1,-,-,CASSLDLGNTGELFF,TGCGCCAGCAGCTTGGACCTAGGCAACACCGGGGAGCTGTTTTTT
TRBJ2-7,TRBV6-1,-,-,CASSVTESYEQYF,TGTGCCAGCAGTGTAACAGAATCCTACGAGCAGTACTTC
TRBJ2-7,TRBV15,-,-,CATPRPDYEQYF,TGTGCCACCCCGAGGCCTGACTACGAGCAGTACTTC
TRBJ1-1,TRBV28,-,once,CASSLRAKTEAFF,TGTGCCAGCAGTTTAAGGGCAAAGACTGAAGCTTTCTTT
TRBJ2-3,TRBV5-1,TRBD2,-,CASSLIAGGPENTQYF,TGCGCCAGCAGCTTAATAGCGGGAGGGCCTGAGAATACGCAGTATTTT
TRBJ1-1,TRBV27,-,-,CASSPTQGRGTEAFF,TGTGCCAGCAGTCCTACTCAGGGGCGGGGGACTGAAGCTTTCTTT
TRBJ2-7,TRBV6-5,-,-,CASSSAYEQYF,TGTGCCAGCAGTTCGGCCTACGAGCAGTACTTC
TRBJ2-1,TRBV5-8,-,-,CASSPYVVRGGSSYNEQFF,TGTGCCAGCAGCCCCTACGTGGTGCGAGGGGGTAGCTCCTACAATGAGCAGTTCTTC
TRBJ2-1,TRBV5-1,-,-,CASRTRWENNEQFF,TGCGCCAGCAGAACGCGGTGGGAGAACAATGAGCAGTTCTTC
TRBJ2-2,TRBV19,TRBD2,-,CASSIGSGRAGELFF,TGTGCCAGTAGTATCGGAAGCGGGAGGGCCGGGGAGCTGTTTTTT
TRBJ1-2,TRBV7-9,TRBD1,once,CASSETGWYGYTF,TGTGCCAGCAGCGAGACAGGGTGGTATGGCTACACCTTC
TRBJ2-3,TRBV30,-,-,CAWSGKASTDTQYF,TGTGCCTGGAGTGGGAAGGCTAGCACAGATACGCAGTATTTT
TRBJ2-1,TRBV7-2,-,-,CASSHQTGTVYNEQFF,TGTGCCAGCAGCCACCAGACGGGGACTGTCTACAATGAGCAGTTCTTC
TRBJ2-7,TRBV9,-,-,CASSVEPGRTYEQYF,TGTGCCAGCAGCGTAGAGCCAGGCCGAACGTACGAGCAGTACTTC